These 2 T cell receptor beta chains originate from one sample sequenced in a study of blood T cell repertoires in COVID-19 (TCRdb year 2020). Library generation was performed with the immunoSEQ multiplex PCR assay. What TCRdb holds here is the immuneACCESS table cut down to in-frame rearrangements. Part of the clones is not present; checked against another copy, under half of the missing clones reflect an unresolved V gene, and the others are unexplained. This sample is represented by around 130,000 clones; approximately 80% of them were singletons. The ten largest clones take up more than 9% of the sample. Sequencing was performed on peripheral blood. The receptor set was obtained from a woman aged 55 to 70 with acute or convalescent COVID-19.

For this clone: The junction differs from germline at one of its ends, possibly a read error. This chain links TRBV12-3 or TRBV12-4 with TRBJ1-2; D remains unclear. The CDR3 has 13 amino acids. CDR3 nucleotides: TGTGCCAGCAGCTTAGAGTTAGAGTATGGCTACACCTTC. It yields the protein CASSLELEYGYTF.

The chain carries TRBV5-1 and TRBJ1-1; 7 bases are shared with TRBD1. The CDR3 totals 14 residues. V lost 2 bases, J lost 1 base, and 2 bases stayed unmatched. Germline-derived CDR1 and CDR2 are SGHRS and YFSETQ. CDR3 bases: TGCGCCAGCAGCTTACAGGGGCCGAACACTGAAGCTTTCTTT. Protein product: CASSLQGPNTEAFF.